The clone carrying this T cell receptor (beta chain) occurred a few times. This CDR3 comprises 20 residues. V lost 0 bases and J 0 bases, leaving 25 bases between the germline ends. In germline, CDR1 is SGHRS, CDR2 YFSETQ. The data were obtained in a study of patients and donors after allogeneic stem cell transplantation. TCRdb recomputed calls from the RT-PCR reads with MiXCR, one row per CDR3 protein. Of about 960,000 distinct CDR3 sequences in the sample, under 20% were seen once. This TCR came from a human donor who was either an allogeneic HSCT recipient or a stem cell or donor lymphocyte infusion donor (not recorded which). It is not recorded whose cells these are; they may come from a transplant donor. The specimen was blood, either unsorted or a sorted T cell fraction (not recorded which). The chain links TRBV5-1 to TRBJ2-7, with D possibly matching TRBD1 (6 bases). CDR3 residues: CASSLGGPYRPPGSSYEQYF. The CDR3 DNA is TGCGCCAGCAGCTTGGGGGGGCCCTACCGACCCCCGGGGAGCTCCTACGAGCAGTACTTC.